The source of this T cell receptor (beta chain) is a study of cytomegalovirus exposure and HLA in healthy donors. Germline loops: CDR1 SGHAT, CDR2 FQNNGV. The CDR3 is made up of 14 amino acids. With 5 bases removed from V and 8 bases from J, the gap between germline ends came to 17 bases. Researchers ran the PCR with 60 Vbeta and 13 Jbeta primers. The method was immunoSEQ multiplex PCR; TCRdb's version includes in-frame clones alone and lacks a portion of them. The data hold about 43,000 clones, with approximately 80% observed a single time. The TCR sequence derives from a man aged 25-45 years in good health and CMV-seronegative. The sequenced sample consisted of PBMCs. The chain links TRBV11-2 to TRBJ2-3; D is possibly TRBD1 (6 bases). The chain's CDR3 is CASSPGHGRGTQYF. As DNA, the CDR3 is TGTGCCAGCAGCCCGGGACACGGAAGGGGTACGCAGTATTTT.